Shown below are 14 T cell receptor beta chains from a single sample sequenced in a study of T cells after yellow fever vaccination. TCRdb redid the calling of the 5' RACE reads with MiXCR, one entry per CDR3 protein. The sample comprises around 300,000 distinct CDR3 sequences, roughly 4.3% of which are singletons, and around 19% rests with the top ten. This material consisted of PBMCs, taken 15 days after the yellow fever booster vaccination. These receptors all stem from a man aged 18 to 29 who received the YFV17D yellow fever vaccine.

Many counts were recorded for this clonotype. The CDR3 spells CASTRTGSNYNEQFF. Here the CDR3 DNA reads TGTGCCAGTACCCGGACAGGGTCTAACTACAATGAGCAGTTCTTC. The rearrangement uses TRBV19 and TRBJ2-1; 8 bases align to TRBD1. With 7 bases clipped from V and 3 bases from J, the junction kept 8 bases outside the gene matches. There are 15 residues in the CDR3. CDR1 is LNHDA, CDR2 SQIVND, per germline (reference sequence).

This clonotype appeared many times. The chain carries TRBV5-1 and TRBJ2-1; the D gene is possibly TRBD2 (7 bases). Germline loops: CDR1 SGHRS, CDR2 YFSETQ. The CDR3 runs 15 residues. Trimming removed 3 bases at V and 5 bases at J, with 15 bases between. CDR3 amino acids: CASSWTRGADNEQFF. As DNA, the CDR3 is TGCGCCAGCAGCTGGACTAGGGGGGCTGACAATGAGCAGTTCTTC.

This clonotype was counted only a few times. The rearrangement uses TRBV4-1 and TRBJ2-7; 9 positions agree with TRBD2. J lost 4 bases, V lost 2 bases, and 6 bases had no gene match. This CDR3 is 15 amino acids long. Germline values: CDR1 MGHRA, CDR2 YSYEKL. CDR3 region: CASSQWAGGLYEQYV. CDR3 in DNA: TGCGCCAGCAGCCAATGGGCGGGAGGGCTATACGAGCAGTACGTC.

As concerns this clonotype: A read error may explain this, as a much larger clone is one base away. The chain employs TRBV5-1 and TRBJ2-5; D uncertain. Trimming left V 7 bases short and J 5 bases short, with 6 bases between. This CDR3 region has 10 residues. Germline values: CDR1 SGHRS, CDR2 YFSETQ. CDR3 sequence: CASCAETQYF. The CDR3 bases are TGCGCCAGCTGTGCCGAGACCCAGTACTTC.

This clonotype has at least ten counts. This chain uses TRBV5-1 with TRBJ2-2, with D maybe TRBD2 (6 bases). V was shortened by 0 bases and J by 6 bases, with 18 bases between the two germline ends. This CDR3 has 17 residues. Germline V gene data show CDR1 as SGHRS and CDR2 as YFSETQ. Here the CDR3 DNA reads TGCGCCAGCAGCTTGGCACCCGGCGGCCGGAGGGCCGGGGAGCTGTTTTTT. As protein: CASSLAPGGRRAGELFF.

A few counts support this clonotype. J is TRBJ2-6 and V is TRBV5-1, with D unresolved. Trimming took off 0 bases at V and 2 bases at J, with 3 bases between the two ends. The CDR3 is 14 amino acids. CDR1 and CDR2 from the germline V gene are SGHRS and YFSETQ. The CDR3 protein is CASSLAAGANVLTF. CDR3 DNA sequence: TGCGCCAGCAGCTTGGCCGCTGGGGCCAACGTCCTGACTTTC.

This clonotype has only a few counts. The chain combines TRBV29-1 with TRBJ1-1, with a weak D call TRBD1 (5 bases). The CDR3 sequence is 12 residues long. CDR1 is SQVTM and CDR2 is ANQGSEA in the germline V gene. V was clipped by 4 bases and J by 1 base, with 7 bases between them. The CDR3 sequence: CSVVGTNTEAFF. CDR3 nucleotides: TGCAGCGTTGTAGGGACGAACACTGAAGCTTTCTTT.

The chain recombines TRBV30 with TRBJ2-2, with no clear D. The V gene lost 4 bases and the J gene lost 4 bases, with 7 bases spanning the gap. Germline V CDR1 and CDR2: GTSNPN, SVGIG (reference sequence). This CDR3 region has 12 residues. The CDR3 loop is CAWKRGTGELFF. The DNA for the CDR3 is TGTGCCTGGAAAAGAGGCACCGGGGAGCTGTTTTTT. Full variable domain (missing parts from reference TRBV30 and TRBJ2-2): SQTIHQWPATLVQPVGSPLSLECTVEGTSNPNLYWYRQAAGRGLQLLFYSVGIGQISSEVPQNLSASRPQDRQFILSSKKLLLSDSGFYLCAWKRGTGELFFGEGSRLTVL.

V is TRBV5-6 and J is TRBJ2-7; D possibly matches TRBD1 or TRBD2 (5 bases each). Trimming removed 2 bases from V and 3 bases from J, with 21 bases in between. The CDR3 is made up of 17 amino acids. Germline V gene data show CDR1 as SGHDT and CDR2 as YYEEEE. The DNA for the CDR3 is TGTGCCAGCAGCTTTTCCCCCAGCAGGGTCGGGGACTACGAGCAGTACGTC. Translated, it gives CASSFSPSRVGDYEQYV.

This chain joins TRBV7-2 and TRBJ2-3, with 8 nucleotides matching TRBD1. Germline V gene lookup returns CDR1 SGHTA and CDR2 FQGNSA. J was trimmed by 0 bases and V by 4 bases; bases with no gene match: 6. The CDR3 extends over 16 amino acids. Here the CDR3 DNA reads TGTGCCAGCAGCTCACAGGGGGGACTTAGCACAGATACGCAGTATTTT. Protein sequence: CASSSQGGLSTDTQYF.

This clonotype was recorded at least ten times. The chain couples TRBV5-1 to TRBJ2-3; maybe TRBD2 (5 bases). The CDR3 has 15 amino acids. CDR1 is SGHRS and CDR2 is YFSETQ in the germline V gene. Trimming cost V 4 bases and J 1 base, with 13 bases left between them. DNA of the CDR3: TGCGCCAGCAGCACACTAGTGGGCCGCACAGATACGCAGTATTTT. It specifies CASSTLVGRTDTQYF. The variable domain in full, completed from reference TRBV5-1 and TRBJ2-3, reads KAGVTQTPRYLIKTRGQQVTLSCSPISGHRSVSWYQQTPGQGLQFLFEYFSETQRNKGNFPGRFSGRQFSNSRSEMNVSTLELGDSALYLCASSTLVGRTDTQYFGPGTRLTVL.

This clonotype has ten or more counts. The chain is built from TRBV7-9 and TRBJ2-3; TRBD1 matches 11 bases. V was pared by 5 bases and J by 6 bases, with 16 bases of the junction left unmatched. CDR1 and CDR2 (germline): SEHNR, FQNEAQ (reference sequence). The CDR3 consists of 18 residues. The CDR3 here is CASSPWTGGDRGRDTQYF. CDR3 in DNA: TGTGCCAGCAGCCCATGGACAGGGGGCGACCGGGGCAGGGATACGCAGTATTTT.

Many counts were recorded for this clonotype. The chain is built from TRBV5-5 and TRBJ2-3; 8 positions agree with TRBD1. The CDR3 has 16 amino acids. Per the germline V gene, CDR1 is SGHKS and CDR2 is YYEKEE (reference sequence). With V trimmed by 4 bases and J by 3 bases, 10 bases remained unmatched. CDR3: CASSLTGGILTDTQYF. For the CDR3, the DNA is TGTGCCAGCAGCCTAACAGGGGGTATTTTGACAGATACGCAGTATTTT.

This clonotype has only a few counts. Its ends do not fully match the called genes, so a read error is possible. This chain joins TRBV5-1 and TRBJ1-3; 11 positions agree with TRBD1. This CDR3 comprises 13 residues. Germline V CDR1 and CDR2: SGHRS, YFSETQ. CDR3 in amino acids: CASSSDRGRLLHF. The CDR3 bases are TGCGCCAGCAGCTCGGACAGGGGGCGACTACTGCATTTT.